This passage covers 8 T cell receptor beta chains from one sample sequenced in a study of Ad26.COV2.S vaccination and SARS-CoV-2 variants. Method: immunoSEQ multiplex PCR; TCRdb's copy keeps in-frame clones and lacks some. Found here are 180,000 or so clones, 87% of them singletons; the top ten hold 5% to 7%. The specimen comprised peripheral blood, sampled after recovery from COVID-19. These receptors came from a human donor who had recovered from COVID-19.

The chain joins TRBV29-1 to TRBJ2-7; tentatively, D is TRBD1 or TRBD2 (5 bases each). The CDR3 is 12 residues long. CDR1 SQVTM and CDR2 ANQGSEA come from the germline V gene. Trimming shortened V by 5 bases and J by 0 bases, and 8 bases separated the two germline ends. For the CDR3, the DNA is TGCAGCGTTTCTGGGGGCTCCTACGAGCAGTACTTC. This codes for CSVSGGSYEQYF.

A single count supports this clone. The V gene is TRBV5-1, the J gene TRBJ1-1; D gene ambiguous. CDR1 is SGHRS and CDR2 is YFSETQ in the germline V gene. The CDR3 has 12 amino acids. Trimming shortened V by 4 bases and J by 7 bases, and 11 bases separated the two germline ends. CDR3 sequence reads: CASSPNRIEAFF. Written as DNA, the CDR3 is TGCGCCAGCAGCCCCAACAGAATTGAAGCTTTCTTT.

The chain recombines TRBV10-3 with TRBJ2-7; the match to TRBD2 covers 11 bases. From germline, CDR1 is ENHRY and CDR2 SYGVKD. The CDR3 has 15 amino acids. The V segment lost 6 bases and the J segment 0 bases; nucleotides outside the gene matches: 4. The CDR3, as DNA: TGTGCCATCAGGGGACTAGCGGATAGCTCCTACGAGCAGTACTTC. Translation gives CAIRGLADSSYEQYF.

The CDR3 region is CASRVAGGGYEQYF. The CDR3 nucleotides are TGTGCCAGCAGGGTAGCGGGAGGGGGATACGAGCAGTACTTC. This chain uses TRBV27 with TRBJ2-7; 11 bases are a match to TRBD2. V was pared by 6 bases and J by 4 bases, with 5 bases of the junction left unmatched. The CDR3 covers 14 residues. The germline gives CDR1 MNHEY, CDR2 SMNVEV (reference sequence).

V gene TRBV7-6 combines with J gene TRBJ1-1, with 9 bases fitting TRBD1. Losses at the gene ends were 6 bases for V and 0 bases for J; bases not matched to a gene: 2. CDR1 is SGHVS and CDR2 is FNYEAQ in the germline V gene. The CDR3 spans 14 residues. The CDR3 DNA sequence: TGTGCCAGCAGAACAGGGGGCCTGAACACTGAAGCTTTCTTT. Protein product: CASRTGGLNTEAFF.

This sequence joins TRBV4-1 and TRBJ1-2, with TRBD1 identical over 10 bases. V lost 3 bases, J lost 6 bases, and 7 bases stayed unmatched. CDR3 length equals 15 residues. In germline, CDR1 is MGHRA, CDR2 YSYEKL. CDR3 amino acids: CASSQSRTGGNGYTF. CDR3 nucleotide sequence: TGCGCCAGCAGCCAGTCCCGGACAGGGGGTAATGGCTACACCTTC.

V usage is TRBV2 and J usage is TRBJ1-3; no definite D call. Trimming took 2 bases from V and 0 from J, leaving 5 bases between them. The germline gives CDR1 SNHLY, CDR2 FYNNEI. This CDR3 contains 14 residues. For the CDR3, the DNA is TGTGCCAGCAGTGAATGGGGCTCTGGAAACACCATATATTTT. Translated: CASSEWGSGNTIYF.

The chain joins TRBV7-9 to TRBJ2-6, with 13 bases fitting TRBD2. The CDR3 contains 17 residues. Trimming took 3 bases from V and 4 from J; bases not matched to a gene: 3. Germline values: CDR1 SEHNR, CDR2 FQNEAQ (reference sequence). The CDR3 loop is CASSLGLAGIGANVLTF. For the CDR3, the DNA is TGTGCCAGCAGCTTGGGACTAGCGGGGATCGGGGCCAACGTCCTGACTTTC.